A single count supports the clone carrying this T cell receptor beta chain. The sample comes from a study of blood T cell repertoires in COVID-19. Study background: Sites across the United States, Italy and Spain contributed samples from acute and convalescent COVID-19. The analysed material was cDNA or gDNA that came from T cells, B-cell-depleted T cells, or PBMCs.

V was shortened by 5 bases and J by 0 bases, with 14 bases between the two germline ends. Germline V lookup: CDR1 MNHEY, CDR2 SVGAGI. This CDR3 region has 15 residues. In the original analysis: Reference gene primer amplification yielded estimated nucleated cell counts. Using immunoSEQ multiplex PCR, the repertoire was profiled, and TCRdb retains in-frame clones only, with some absent. That table is the source of V, J and clone size, and D and trimming were worked out from the DNA. The sample carries approximately 150,000 clones, 80% to 90% recorded once. The sample consisted of peripheral blood. The chain combines TRBV6-5 with TRBJ2-7; TRBD1 might be the D (6 bases). The TCR was taken from a woman in her fifties or sixties with acute or convalescent COVID-19. This CDR3 is CASSPDRYPSYEQYF. CDR3 bases: TGTGCCAGCAGTCCAGACAGGTACCCCTCCTACGAGCAGTACTTC.